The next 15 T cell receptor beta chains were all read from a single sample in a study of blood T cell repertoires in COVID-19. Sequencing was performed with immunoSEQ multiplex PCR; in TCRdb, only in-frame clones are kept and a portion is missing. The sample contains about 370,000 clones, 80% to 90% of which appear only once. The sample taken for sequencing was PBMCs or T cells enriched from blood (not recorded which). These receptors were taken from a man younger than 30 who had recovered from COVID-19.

The CDR3 sequence: CATALTSGRSDEQFF. In DNA form, the CDR3 reads TGTGCCACTGCTCTGACTAGCGGGAGGTCAGATGAGCAGTTCTTC. The V and J genes are TRBV19 and TRBJ2-1; TRBD2 aligns across 13 bases. Germline CDR1 reads LNHDA; CDR2 reads SQIVND (reference sequence). This CDR3 comprises 15 residues. With 10 bases clipped from V and 8 bases from J, the junction kept 11 bases outside the gene matches. Together with reference TRBV19 and TRBJ2-1, the CDR3 gives the full variable domain: DGGITQSPKYLFRKEGQNVTLSCEQNLNHDAMYWYRQDPGQGLRLIYYSQIVNDFQKGDIAEGYSVSREKKESFPLTVTSAQKNPTAFYLCATALTSGRSDEQFFGPGTRLTVL.

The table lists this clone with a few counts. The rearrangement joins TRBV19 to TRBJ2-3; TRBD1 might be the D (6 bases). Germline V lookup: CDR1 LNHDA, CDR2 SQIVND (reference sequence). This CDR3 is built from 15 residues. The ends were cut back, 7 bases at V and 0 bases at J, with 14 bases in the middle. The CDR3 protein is CASTRGGSSTDTQYF. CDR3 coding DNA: TGTGCCAGTACCAGAGGGGGTTCTAGCACAGATACGCAGTATTTT.

CDR3 coding DNA: TGTGCCAGTAGTATCGGGACAGGTAATGAAAAACTGTTTTTT. This sequence encodes CASSIGTGNEKLFF. This chain joins TRBV19 and TRBJ1-4, with 8 bases identical to TRBD1. CDR1 LNHDA and CDR2 SQIVND come from the germline V gene (reference sequence). The CDR3 is made up of 14 amino acids. With 3 bases clipped from V and 4 bases from J, the junction kept 1 base outside the gene matches. Supplemented by reference TRBV19 and TRBJ1-4, the full variable domain reads DGGITQSPKYLFRKEGQNVTLSCEQNLNHDAMYWYRQDPGQGLRLIYYSQIVNDFQKGDIAEGYSVSREKKESFPLTVTSAQKNPTAFYLCASSIGTGNEKLFFGSGTQLSVL.

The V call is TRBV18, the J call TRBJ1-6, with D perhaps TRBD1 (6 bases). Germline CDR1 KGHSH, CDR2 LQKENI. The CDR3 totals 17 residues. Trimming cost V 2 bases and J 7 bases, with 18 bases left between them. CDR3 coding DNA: TGTGCCAGCTCACCAATGGTGGGGCAGGGGCTCAATTCACCCCTCCACTTT. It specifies CASSPMVGQGLNSPLHF.

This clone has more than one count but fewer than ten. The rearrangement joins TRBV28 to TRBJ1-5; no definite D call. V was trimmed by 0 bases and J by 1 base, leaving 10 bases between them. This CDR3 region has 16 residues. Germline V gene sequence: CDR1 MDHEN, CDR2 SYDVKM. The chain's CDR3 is CASSLWGGISNQPQHF. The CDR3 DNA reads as TGTGCCAGCAGTTTATGGGGAGGAATCAGCAATCAGCCCCAGCATTTT.

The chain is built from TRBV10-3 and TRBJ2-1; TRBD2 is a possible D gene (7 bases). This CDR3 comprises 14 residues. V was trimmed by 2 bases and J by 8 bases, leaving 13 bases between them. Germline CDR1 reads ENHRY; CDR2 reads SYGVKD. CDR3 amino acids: CAISEEGGPYEQFF. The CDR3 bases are TGTGCCATCAGTGAGGAGGGGGGGCCATATGAGCAGTTCTTC.

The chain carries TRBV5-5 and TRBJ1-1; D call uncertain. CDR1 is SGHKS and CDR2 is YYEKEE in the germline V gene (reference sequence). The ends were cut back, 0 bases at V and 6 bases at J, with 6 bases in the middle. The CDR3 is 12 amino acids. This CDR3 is CASSLVRAEAFF. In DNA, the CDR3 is TGTGCCAGCAGCTTGGTGAGGGCTGAAGCTTTCTTT. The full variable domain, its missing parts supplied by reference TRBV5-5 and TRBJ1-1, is DAGVTQSPTHLIKTRGQQVTLRCSPISGHKSVSWYQQVLGQGPQFIFQYYEKEERGRGNFPDRFSARQFPNYSSELNVNALLLGDSALYLCASSLVRAEAFFGQGTRLTVV.

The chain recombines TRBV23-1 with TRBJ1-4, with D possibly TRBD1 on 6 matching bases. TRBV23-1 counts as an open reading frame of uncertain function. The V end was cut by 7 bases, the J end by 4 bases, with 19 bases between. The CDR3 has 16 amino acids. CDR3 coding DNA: TGCGCCAGCAATCTCAGCTGGGGACAAGATAATGAAAAACTGTTTTTT. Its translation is CASNLSWGQDNEKLFF.

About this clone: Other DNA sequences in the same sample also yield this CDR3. The CDR3 region has the DNA TGTGCCAGCTCCCCCGACAGGGGCTATGGCTACACCTTC. Its protein product is CASSPDRGYGYTF. The chain employs TRBV18 and TRBJ1-2, with 8 bases aligning to TRBD1. Germline assignment: CDR1 KGHSH and CDR2 LQKENI. V lost 6 bases to trimming and J lost 4 bases; unmatched junction nucleotides: 4. This CDR3 contains 13 residues. The variable domain in full, completed from reference TRBV18 and TRBJ1-2, reads NAGVMQNPRHLVRRRGQEARLRCSPMKGHSHVYWYRQLPEEGLKFMVYLQKENIIDESGMPKERFSAEFPKEGPSILRIQQVVRGDSAAYFCASSPDRGYGYTFGSGTRLTVV.

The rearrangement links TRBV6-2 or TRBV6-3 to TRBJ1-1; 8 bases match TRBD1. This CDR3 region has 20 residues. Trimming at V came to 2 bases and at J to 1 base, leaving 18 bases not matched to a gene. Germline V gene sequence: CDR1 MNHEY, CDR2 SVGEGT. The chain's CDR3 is CASSYIFRILRTGKNTEAFF. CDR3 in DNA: TGTGCCAGCAGTTACATTTTCAGAATCCTCAGGACAGGGAAGAACACTGAAGCTTTCTTT.

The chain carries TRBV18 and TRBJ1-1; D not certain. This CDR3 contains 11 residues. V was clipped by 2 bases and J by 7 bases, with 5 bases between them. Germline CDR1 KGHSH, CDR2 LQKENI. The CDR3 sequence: CASSPGLEAFF. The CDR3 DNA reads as TGTGCCAGCTCACCAGGGCTTGAAGCTTTCTTT.

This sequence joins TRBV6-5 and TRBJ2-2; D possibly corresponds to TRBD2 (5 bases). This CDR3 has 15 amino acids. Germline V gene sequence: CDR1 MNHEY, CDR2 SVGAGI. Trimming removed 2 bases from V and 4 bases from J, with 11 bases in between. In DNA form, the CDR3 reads TGTGCCAGCAGTTACCACGTCGGGGTCACCGGGGAGCTGTTTTTT. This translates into CASSYHVGVTGELFF.

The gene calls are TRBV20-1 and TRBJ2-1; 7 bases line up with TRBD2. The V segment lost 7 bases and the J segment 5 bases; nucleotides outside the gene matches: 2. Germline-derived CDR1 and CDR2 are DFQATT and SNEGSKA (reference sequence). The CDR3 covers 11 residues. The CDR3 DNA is TGCAGTGTACGGGGGGACAATGAGCAGTTCTTC. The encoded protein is CSVRGDNEQFF.

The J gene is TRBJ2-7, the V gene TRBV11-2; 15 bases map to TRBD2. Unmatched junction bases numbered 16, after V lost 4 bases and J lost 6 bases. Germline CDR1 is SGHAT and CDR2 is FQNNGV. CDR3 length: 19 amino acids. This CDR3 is CASSSTGTSGRFGAGEQYF. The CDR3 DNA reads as TGTGCCAGCAGCTCAACTGGGACTAGCGGGAGGTTTGGGGCCGGCGAGCAGTACTTC.

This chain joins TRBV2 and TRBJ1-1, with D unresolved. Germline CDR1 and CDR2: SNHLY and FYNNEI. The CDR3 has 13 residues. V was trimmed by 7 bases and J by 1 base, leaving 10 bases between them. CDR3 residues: CASIRRENTEAFF. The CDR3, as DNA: TGTGCCAGCATAAGGCGGGAGAACACTGAAGCTTTCTTT. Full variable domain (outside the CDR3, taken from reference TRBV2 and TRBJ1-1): EPEVTQTPSHQVTQMGQEVILRCVPISNHLYFYWYRQILGQKVEFLVSFYNNEISEKSEIFDDQFSVERPDGSNFTLKIRSTKLEDSAMYFCASIRRENTEAFFGQGTRLTVV.